This is a list of T cell receptor beta chains from one sample in a study of T cells in Graves' hyperthyroidism and ophthalmopathy. TCRdb used MiXCR to reprocess the multiplex PCR reads, holding one entry per CDR3 protein. Of some 500,000 distinct CDR3 sequences listed, roughly an eighth are singletons. The sample taken for sequencing was blood. The source is a woman aged 18 to 35 with Graves' hyperthyroidism. The CDR3 runs from the conserved cysteine through the conserved F or W. D genes are given only for firm matches. A row's size may be missing; if present it is once, few, many or a size class.

NA	TRBV9	NA	16	TRBJ2-3	TGTGCCAGCAGCGTAGGGGGGGCTCTAGGCGCAGATACGCAGTATTTT	CASSVGGALGADTQYF
TRBD2	TRBV5-1	few	15	TRBJ2-7	TGCGCCAGCGCCCCAGGGAGCGGGAGGCAGTACGAGCAGTACTTC	CASAPGSGRQYEQYF
NA	TRBV29-1	NA	10	TRBJ2-7	TGCAGCTCCTGTGGGGACGAGCAGTACTTC	CSSCGDEQYF
NA	TRBV30	NA	13	TRBJ1-4	TGTGCCTGGAGGATCCGGGGGGATGAAAAACTGTTTTTT	CAWRIRGDEKLFF
TRBD1	TRBV7-9	many	14	TRBJ1-2	TGTGCCAGCAGCAAACCGGACAGGGATTATGGCTACACCTTC	CASSKPDRDYGYTF
NA	TRBV20-1	many	17	TRBJ2-3	TGCAGTGCCGACCGAACCCTAGGCGCTTCGAGCACAGATACGCAGTATTTT	CSADRTLGASSTDTQYF
NA	TRBV11-2	NA	15	TRBJ2-7	TGTGCCAGCAGCTTAGACAGGGGCCCGGTCTACGAGCAGTACTTC	CASSLDRGPVYEQYF
NA	TRBV20-1	many	13	TRBJ2-7	TGCAGTGCCCCGACGGGGGGCAGGGACGAGCAGTACTTC	CSAPTGGRDEQYF
NA	TRBV6-2/TRBV6-3	many	15	TRBJ1-1	TGTGCCAGCACCAGGGGCTCAGCTCGGAACACTGAAGCTTTCTTT	CASTRGSARNTEAFF
NA	TRBV19	NA	15	TRBJ1-5	TGTGCCAGTAGTCAGACTGCGTATAGCAATCAGCCCCAGCATTTT	CASSQTAYSNQPQHF
NA	TRBV11-2	many	14	TRBJ2-5	TGTGCCAGCAGCTCTCTCCGGGACTTTGGGACCCAGTACTTC	CASSSLRDFGTQYF
TRBD2	TRBV10-3	few	14	TRBJ2-2	TGTGCCATCAGTGCTGATAGCGGGACCGGGGAGCTGTTTTTT	CAISADSGTGELFF
TRBD2	TRBV20-1	many	17	TRBJ2-5	TGCAGTGCCAACCGCCCCAGCGGGAGTTCGGGGAGAGAGACCCAGTACTTC	CSANRPSGSSGRETQYF
TRBD1	TRBV19	many	16	TRBJ1-6	TGTGCCAGTACTCCCGGGATCGGGACAGGGAATACACCCCTCCACTTT	CASTPGIGTGNTPLHF
NA	TRBV14	NA	13	TRBJ1-4	TGTGCCAGCAGCGTGAGCCGTAATGAAAAACTGTTTTTT	CASSVSRNEKLFF
NA	TRBV7-9	few	15	TRBJ2-7	TGTGCCAGCAGCTCAAACGATGGGGGCGCCTACGAGCAGTACTTC	CASSSNDGGAYEQYF
NA	TRBV20-1	many	12	TRBJ2-5	TGCAGTGCTAGAAGGGCCGAGGAGACCCAGTACTTC	CSARRAEETQYF
NA	TRBV11-2	NA	13	TRBJ1-6	TGTGCCAGCAGCACCTACAGGGTGCCACCCCTCCACTTT	CASSTYRVPPLHF
TRBD2	TRBV19	NA	15	TRBJ2-7	TGTGCCAGTAGTGCTACTAGCGGGGATACCTACGAGCAGTACTTC	CASSATSGDTYEQYF
NA	TRBV7-8	many	13	TRBJ1-1	TGTGCCAGCAGCAACCGAGGGAACACTGAAGCTTTCTTT	CASSNRGNTEAFF
NA	TRBV11-2	many	14	TRBJ2-7	TGTGCCAGCAGCTTTAACAGGGTTATGTACGAGCAGTACTTC	CASSFNRVMYEQYF
NA	TRBV14	few	17	TRBJ1-5	TGTGCCAGCAGCCAAGACCCGGTGGAGGGGCATAATCAGCCCCAGCATTTT	CASSQDPVEGHNQPQHF
NA	TRBV7-9	few	15	TRBJ2-2	TGTGCCAGCAGCCCGCTACTAGGGAACACCGGGGAGCTGTTTTTT	CASSPLLGNTGELFF
TRBD1	TRBV12-3/TRBV12-4	many	17	TRBJ1-3	TGTGCCAGCAGTCTTGGTGGGACAGGGGTATCCGGAAACACCATATATTTT	CASSLGGTGVSGNTIYF
NA	TRBV12-3/TRBV12-4	many	14	TRBJ1-2	TGTGCCAGCAGCTCACCGGGAGGGGGCTATGGCTACACCTTC	CASSSPGGGYGYTF
NA	TRBV12-3/TRBV12-4	many	11	TRBJ1-1	TGTGCCAGCACCTCGAACACTGAAGCTTTCTTT	CASTSNTEAFF
TRBD2	TRBV29-1	few	15	TRBJ2-3	TGCAGCGCCCGTAGAACTAGCGCAAACACAGATACGCAGTATTTT	CSARRTSANTDTQYF
NA	TRBV28	many	16	TRBJ2-1	TGTGCCAGCAGTTTTCGTGCAGGAGGGCGCGGGGCTGAGCAGTTCTTC	CASSFRAGGRGAEQFF
NA	TRBV20-1	many	17	TRBJ1-1	TGCAGTGCTAGAGATTGGATCACTCTAACAGAAAACACTGAAGCTTTCTTT	CSARDWITLTENTEAFF
NA	TRBV10-3	NA	15	TRBJ2-3	TGTGCCATCAGTGGGGGGCAAGCGATTCGGGGAACGCAGTATTTT	CAISGGQAIRGTQYF
TRBD2	TRBV20-1	NA	16	TRBJ2-2	TGCAGTGCTAGAGATCTTGGTAGCGGGAGGGCCGGGGAGCTGTTTTTT	CSARDLGSGRAGELFF
NA	TRBV11-2	many	17	TRBJ1-3	TGTGCCAGCAGCCTCAGGGGTCCCTGGGCATCTGGAAACACCATATATTTT	CASSLRGPWASGNTIYF
TRBD1	TRBV5-4	NA	16	TRBJ2-3	TGTGCCAGCAGCACCCGGACAGGGCCGTACACAGATACGCAGTATTTT	CASSTRTGPYTDTQYF
NA	TRBV4-1	few	17	TRBJ1-4	TGCGCCAGCGGCCCCTGGGAATGGATCGAAACTAATGAAAAACTGTTTTTT	CASGPWEWIETNEKLFF
TRBD2	TRBV14	few	16	TRBJ2-3	TGTGCCAGCAACCTGCGGGGCGGGAGAAGGACAGATACGCAGTATTTT	CASNLRGGRRTDTQYF
NA	TRBV6-1	many	14	TRBJ1-2	TGTGCCAGCAGTGCGACAGCCCACCAAGGTGGCTACACCTTC	CASSATAHQGGYTF
TRBD2	TRBV6-1	many	15	TRBJ2-3	TGTGCCACCATGCGGAGACGGGAGGGTGCAGATACGCAGTATTTT	CATMRRREGADTQYF
TRBD2	TRBV19	NA	17	TRBJ2-3	TGTGCCATTAACCCGGGACTAGCGGGAGTAGCCGGAGATACGCAGTATTTT	CAINPGLAGVAGDTQYF
NA	TRBV20-1	NA	12	TRBJ1-5	TGCAGTGCCGGGTACCGTTCGGAGCCCCAGCATTTT	CSAGYRSEPQHF
TRBD1	TRBV12-3/TRBV12-4	many	12	TRBJ2-1	TGTGCCAGCAGTGGGGACAGGTACGAGCAGTTCTTC	CASSGDRYEQFF
NA	TRBV15	NA	15	TRBJ1-1	TGTGCCACCAGCAGAGATCATGGATTGAACACTGAAGCTTTCTTT	CATSRDHGLNTEAFF